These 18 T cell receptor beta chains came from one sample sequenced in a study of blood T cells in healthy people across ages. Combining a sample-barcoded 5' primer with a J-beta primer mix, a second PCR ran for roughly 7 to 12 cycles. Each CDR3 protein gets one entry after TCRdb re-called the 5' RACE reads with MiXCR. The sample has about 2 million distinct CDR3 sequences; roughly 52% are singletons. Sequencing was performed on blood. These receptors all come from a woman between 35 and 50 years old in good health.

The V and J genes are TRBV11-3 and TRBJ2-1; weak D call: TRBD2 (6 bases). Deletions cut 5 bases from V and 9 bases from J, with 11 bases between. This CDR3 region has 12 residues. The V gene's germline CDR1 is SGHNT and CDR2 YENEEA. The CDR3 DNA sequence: TGTGCCAGCAGCCCTAACGGGGGTGAGCAGTTCTTC. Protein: CASSPNGGEQFF.

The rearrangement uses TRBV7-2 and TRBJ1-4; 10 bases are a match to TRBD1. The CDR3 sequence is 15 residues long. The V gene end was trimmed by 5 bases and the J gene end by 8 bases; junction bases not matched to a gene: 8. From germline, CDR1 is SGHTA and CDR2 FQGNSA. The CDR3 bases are TGTGCCAGCAGCGCAGGAGGGACAGGGGTCGAAAAACTGTTTTTT. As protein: CASSAGGTGVEKLFF.

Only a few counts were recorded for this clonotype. The CDR3 loop is CSAGTGSDTQYF. The CDR3 coding sequence is TGCAGCGCTGGGACAGGGTCAGATACGCAGTATTTT. The chain has TRBV29-1 and TRBJ2-3; 9 nucleotides agree with TRBD1. V shed 7 bases, J shed 4 bases, and the junction held 3 bases outside the gene matches. The CDR3 sequence is 12 residues long. Germline V gene data show CDR1 as SQVTM and CDR2 as ANQGSEA.

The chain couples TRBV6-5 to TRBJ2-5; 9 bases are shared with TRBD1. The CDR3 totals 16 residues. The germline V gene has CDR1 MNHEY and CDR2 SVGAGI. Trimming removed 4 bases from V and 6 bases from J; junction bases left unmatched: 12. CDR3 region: CASSFYGTGLRQTQYF. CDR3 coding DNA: TGTGCCAGCAGTTTCTACGGGACAGGGTTACGGCAGACCCAGTACTTC.

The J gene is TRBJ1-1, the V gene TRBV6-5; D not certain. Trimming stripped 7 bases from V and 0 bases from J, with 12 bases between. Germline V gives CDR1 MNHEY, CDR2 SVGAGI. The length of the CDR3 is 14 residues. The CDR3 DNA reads TGTGCCAGCAACCCCGGGGTTATGAACACTGAAGCTTTCTTT. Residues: CASNPGVMNTEAFF.

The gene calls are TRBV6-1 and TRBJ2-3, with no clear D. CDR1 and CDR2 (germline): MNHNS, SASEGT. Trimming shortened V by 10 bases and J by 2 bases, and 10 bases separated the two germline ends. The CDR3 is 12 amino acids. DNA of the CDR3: TGTGCCAACGCCGGTATCACAGATACGCAGTATTTT. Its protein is CANAGITDTQYF.

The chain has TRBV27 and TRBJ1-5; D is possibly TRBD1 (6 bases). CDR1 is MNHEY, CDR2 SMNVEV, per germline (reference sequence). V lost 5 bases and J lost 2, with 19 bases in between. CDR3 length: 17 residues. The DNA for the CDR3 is TGTGCCAGCAGTCCCTCCGGGGGGGGCGCGGGCAATCAGCCCCAGCATTTT. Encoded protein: CASSPSGGGAGNQPQHF.

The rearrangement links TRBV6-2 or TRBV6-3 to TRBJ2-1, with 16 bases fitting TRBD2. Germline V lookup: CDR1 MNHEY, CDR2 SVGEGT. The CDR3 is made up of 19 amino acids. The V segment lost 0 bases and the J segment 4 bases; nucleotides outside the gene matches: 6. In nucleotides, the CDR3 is TGTGCCAGCAGTTACTCCTCGGGACTAGCGGGGGGGTTGTACAATGAGCAGTTCTTC. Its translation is CASSYSSGLAGGLYNEQFF.

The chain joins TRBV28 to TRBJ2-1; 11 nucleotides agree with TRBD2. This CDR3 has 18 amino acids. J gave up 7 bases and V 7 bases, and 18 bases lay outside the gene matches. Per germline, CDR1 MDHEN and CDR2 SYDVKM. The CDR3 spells CASTPGGIAGGLGNEQFF. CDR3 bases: TGTGCCAGCACCCCTGGGGGTATAGCGGGGGGGCTTGGGAATGAGCAGTTCTTC.

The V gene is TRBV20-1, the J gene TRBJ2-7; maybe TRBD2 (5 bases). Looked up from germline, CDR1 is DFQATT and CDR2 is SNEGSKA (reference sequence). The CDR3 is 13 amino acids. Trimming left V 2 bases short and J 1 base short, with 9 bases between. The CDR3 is CSARKTGSYEQYF. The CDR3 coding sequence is TGCAGTGCTAGAAAAACGGGGTCCTACGAGCAGTACTTC.

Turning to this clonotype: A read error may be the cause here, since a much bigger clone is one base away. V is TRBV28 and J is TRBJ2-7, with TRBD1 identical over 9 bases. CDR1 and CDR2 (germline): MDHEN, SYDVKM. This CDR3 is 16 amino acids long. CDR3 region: CASSLGTGPFSDEQYF. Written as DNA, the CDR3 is TGTGCCAGCAGTCTGGGGACAGGGCCCTTCTCCGACGAGCAGTACTTC.

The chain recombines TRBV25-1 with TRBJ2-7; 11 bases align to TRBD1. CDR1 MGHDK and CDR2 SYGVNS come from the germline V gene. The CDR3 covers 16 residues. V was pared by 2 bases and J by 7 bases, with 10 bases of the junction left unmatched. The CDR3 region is CASSERTGGDPWEQYF. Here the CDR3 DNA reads TGTGCCAGCAGTGAAAGGACAGGGGGCGACCCCTGGGAGCAGTACTTC.

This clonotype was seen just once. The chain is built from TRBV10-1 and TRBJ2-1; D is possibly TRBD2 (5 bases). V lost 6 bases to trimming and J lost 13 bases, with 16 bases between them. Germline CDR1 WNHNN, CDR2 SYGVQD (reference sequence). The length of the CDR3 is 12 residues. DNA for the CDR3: TGCGCCAGCAGGGCCAATAGCGCTGAACAGTTCTTC. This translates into CASRANSAEQFF.

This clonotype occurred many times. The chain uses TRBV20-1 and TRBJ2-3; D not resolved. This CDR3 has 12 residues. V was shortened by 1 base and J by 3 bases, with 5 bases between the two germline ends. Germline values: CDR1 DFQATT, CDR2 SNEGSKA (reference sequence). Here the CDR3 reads CSARGQTDTQYF. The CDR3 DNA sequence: TGCAGTGCTAGAGGACAAACAGATACGCAGTATTTT.

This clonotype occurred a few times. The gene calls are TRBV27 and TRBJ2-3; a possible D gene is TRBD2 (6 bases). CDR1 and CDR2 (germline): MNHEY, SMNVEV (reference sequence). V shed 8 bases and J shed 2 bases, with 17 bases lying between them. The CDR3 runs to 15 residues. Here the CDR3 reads CASFSSAKTTDTQYF. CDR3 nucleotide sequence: TGTGCCAGCTTTTCTAGCGCGAAGACCACAGATACGCAGTATTTT.

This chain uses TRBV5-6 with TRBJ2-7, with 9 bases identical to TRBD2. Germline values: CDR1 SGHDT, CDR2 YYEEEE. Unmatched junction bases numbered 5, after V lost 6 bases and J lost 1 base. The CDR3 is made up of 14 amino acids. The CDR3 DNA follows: TGTGCCAGCACCGGGACTAGCCGATCCTACGAGCAGTACTTC. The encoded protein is CASTGTSRSYEQYF.

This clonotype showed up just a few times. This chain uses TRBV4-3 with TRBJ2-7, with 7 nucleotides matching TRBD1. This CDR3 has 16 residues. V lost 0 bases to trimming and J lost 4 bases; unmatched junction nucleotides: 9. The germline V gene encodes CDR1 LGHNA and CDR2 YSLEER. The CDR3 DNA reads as TGCGCCAGCAGCCAAGATGAGCGGACAGGAAGATACGAGCAGTACTTC. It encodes CASSQDERTGRYEQYF.

In DNA form, the CDR3 reads TGTGCCAGCAGCCCCGGGGACAGGGGGTACCAAGAGACCCAGTACTTC. Residues: CASSPGDRGYQETQYF. This sequence joins TRBV5-4 and TRBJ2-5, with 11 bases that match TRBD1. The V gene end was trimmed by 4 bases and the J gene end by 0 bases; junction bases not matched to a gene: 5. This CDR3 contains 16 residues. The germline V gene encodes CDR1 SGHNT and CDR2 YYREEE (reference sequence).